This T cell receptor (beta chain) was identified during a study of cytomegalovirus exposure and HLA in healthy donors (dated by TCRdb to between 2016 and 2019). Concerning the study at large: In an earlier analysis of several hundred of the donors, less than 350 Gb of sequence data and 90 million to 120 million unique TCR beta sequences from 150 million to 200 million T cells were reported. Roughly 290 gigabases of sequencing data and 70 million to 100 million unique TCR sequences made up an early release that covered roughly 670 HLA-typed donors. Among the approximately 420 genotyped donors, around 81% belonged to the genetic ancestry cluster associated with self-reported Caucasian donors. The aim of the study was to test whether cataloging public T cell receptors could identify signatures of past pathogen exposure. The study profiled the T cell repertoires of about 720 subjects by immunosequencing and related them to cytomegalovirus serostatus. Besides the first cohort of 666 subjects, a separate validation cohort made up of 120 different subjects was used. To predict cytomegalovirus infection status, the study combined high-throughput TCR immunosequencing, statistical association of individual TCRs with disease status, and machine learning. A later analysis re-examined previously published TCR beta repertoires from over 500 donors and added high-resolution HLA genotyping to investigate patterns of TCR occurrence. The later analysis used no new phenotypic data to find candidate immune exposures, relying instead on TCR beta sequences and their occurrence across donors. An earlier analysis of around 580 of the donors used high-throughput TCR beta sequencing to judge whether each TCR beta V gene segment behaved as functional or pseudogenic. Alongside the repertoire data, information on donor age, sex, ethnicity and CMV serostatus was compiled. A later genetic analysis used genome-wide SNP genotypes for about 60% of the roughly 670 donors, treating that subset as a discovery cohort. Every repertoire in the discovery cohort had been generated on one and the same sequencing platform. HLA typing covered class I and class II loci at four-digit resolution. The number of typed donors differed by locus: about 620-640 for A, B, C, DRB1 and DQB1; some 500 for DQA1; approximately 610 for DPA1; and some 470 for DPB1. Roughly 5 DR-DQ haplotypes were treated as single units for association and clustering because of strong linkage in the cohort. Across around 400 genotyped donors of the cohort, an average of about 240,000 unique TCR beta nucleotide sequences per donor were sequenced, and 15% to 20% of those sequences were non-productive.

Library construction relied on the immunoSEQ multiplex PCR assay. For the multiplex PCR, a mixture combining 60 forward primers for TCR Vbeta segments and 13 reverse primers for TCR Jbeta segments was used. A multiplex PCR assay on genomic DNA amplified the CDR3 region of rearranged TCR beta genes. On the Illumina HiSeq System, the amplified TCR beta libraries were sequenced as 87-base-pair reads. The study's processing was this. Across the 640 or so repertoires, a later analysis counted 80 million or so unique TCR beta chains, 8.5 million to 12 million of which were shared by at least two donors. Raw reads were error-corrected and collapsed into unique sequences with a nearest-neighbor algorithm that merged closely related sequences to remove PCR and sequencing errors. CDR3 sequences were aligned to IMGT reference sequences to assign V, D and J gene segments. For a sequence to be retained, a match of at least six nucleotides to both a V gene segment and a J gene segment was required. A rearrangement was called productive if the CDR3 had no stop codons and remained in frame with V and J, and every other rearrangement was called non-productive. CDR3 was defined by IMGT convention, running from the second conserved V-encoded cysteine to the conserved J-encoded phenylalanine. The earlier analysis of about 560 of the donors excluded any sequence lacking an unambiguous match to a single V gene segment. An earlier analysis of fewer than 650 of the donors classified V segments as functional when productive rearrangements were above 56.7% and as segregating when the standard deviation between donors was above 5%. A statistical classification framework was developed to diagnose cytomegalovirus status using the catalog of TCR beta chain sequences. In a later analysis, V and J genes were assigned by comparing TCR nucleotide sequences against IMGT/GENE-DB human TR gene sequences. In a later analysis, CDR3 sequences and most-parsimonious VDJ recombination scenarios were assigned using the TCRdist pipeline. A later analysis defined each TCR beta chain by its CDR3 amino acid sequence plus V-gene family, and excluded reads lacking a unique V-gene family. A later analysis removed several hundred highly shared, low-generation-probability nucleotide sequences to deal with suspected cross-contamination and a sequencing artifact. In a later analysis, a clonal expansion index for each public chain was calculated from normalized within-repertoire ranks of inferred template counts. In a later analysis, generation probabilities were computed with a VDJ recombination model fitted to out-of-frame rearrangements, and the resulting probabilities were checked against IGoR. In a later analysis, TCR-TCR, TCR-HLA and TCR-CMV co-occurrence was scored with hypergeometric tests, and a repertoire-size bias correction was applied to TCR pairs. A later analysis estimated false discovery rates by permuting HLA or CMV assignments 20 times. In a later analysis, co-occurring TCRs were grouped using DBSCAN, and TCRdist sequence similarity was added for clustering within HLA-allele-positive subsets. Co-occurrence clustering excluded repertoires with fewer than 30,000 or more than 120,000 public chains, plus five with anomalous nucleotide sharing. Sourced from immuneACCESS, this table was stored by TCRdb with only in-frame sequences that have V and J called. A share of the clones is absent; for the studies checked, an unresolved V gene accounts for under half, and the remainder has no known explanation. For V, J and clone size, that table is used; D and trimming come from the DNA. The sample table records 220,000 or so clones; more than 65% of these occur just once. The biggest ten clones account for roughly 1.5% of the sample.

The cohort consisted of some 730 healthy bone marrow donors. All cohort members were sampled while nominally healthy, although unrecorded immune exposures were likely present. The donor tested CMV seronegative and was one of the 352 seronegative cohort members. A peripheral blood sample was provided by each donor, and peripheral blood mononuclear cells were used for TCR beta sequencing. The Qiagen DNeasy Blood Extraction Kit was used to extract genomic DNA from the blood cell samples. The trim is 1 base for V and 8 bases for J, with a gap of 17 bases between the germline ends. Including cysteine and phenylalanine, the CDR3 has 16 amino acids. The read is trimmed to its CDR3 DNA, 48 bases read in frame from base 1. Reading the germline V gene (reference sequence) gives CDR1 SEHNR and CDR2 FQNEAQ. Concerning this clone: Its antigen remains unidentified. Base qualities are not recorded, but no much larger clone differs from it by a single base.

Study-level results and caveats: In a later analysis, TCR association rates were found to vary across HLA loci, with the most associated TCRs seen for DRB1 alleles and the fewest for HLA-C alleles. HLA typing was unavailable for some donors at each locus, so association tests used only the typed subset. In a later analysis, HLA-associated TCR beta chains showed more clonal expansion and lower generation probabilities than non-associated chains that were equally common. A further reported finding was that TCR beta sequences accurately predicted the HLA-A and HLA-B alleles for most subjects in the first cohort. In vitro tests confirmed that a few of the cytomegalovirus-associated TCR beta chains recognize cytomegalovirus antigens. A later analysis associated 16,951 TCR beta sequences with specific HLA alleles at a false discovery rate of 0.05. A later genetic analysis reported fewer N-insertions in productive TCRs among donors in an Asian-associated ancestry cluster than the roughly 620-donor mean. In an earlier analysis of roughly 560 of the donors, most TCR beta V segments were observed in productive rearrangements about 87% or about 30% of the time, broadly matching IMGT annotations. This cohort had only TCR beta chains sequenced, and the lack of alpha or paired-chain data limited which features could be detected. Immune exposure information for the cohort was limited to CMV serostatus. Most TCR sequences were observed very rarely across donors, whereas some public TCRs were present in many individuals. The study listed 170 or so TCR beta chains as associated with cytomegalovirus. The authors suggested that the approach could potentially be extended to other disease states and immunological phenotypes. The classifier was reported to diagnose cytomegalovirus status with high specificity and sensitivity in both the original and validation cohorts. The 87-base-pair reads could not distinguish some IMGT-functional V segments, including TRBV6-2 and TRBV6-3, so those segments were excluded. Strong co-occurrence of HLA alleles, especially DR and DQ, made assigning TCR associations to individual alleles difficult. Linkage disequilibrium might explain the correlated functional status among segregating V segments, but an unknown experimental factor could not be ruled out. An association between a missense DCLRE1C variant and V-gene and J-gene trimming of TCR beta chains was found in a later genetic analysis and replicated in an independent cohort. A cluster of highly shared sequence variants was judged likely to represent a technical artifact of the sequencing pipeline. Over 15 rarely observed V segments, including chromosome 9 orphons, were excluded from the earlier analysis of several hundred of the donors because counts were too low. Most CMV-associated TCR beta chains appeared to be HLA-restricted in a later analysis, and the HLA associations seemed to be driven largely by CMV exposure. The presence/absence analyses assumed that sequencing depth was roughly uniform across donors, and that assumption may not be true. In a later analysis, several top co-occurrence clusters were reported to appear linked to parvovirus B19, influenza, CMV and Epstein-Barr virus.

The clonotype was recovered from a man between 50 and 59 years old in good health and CMV-seronegative. The sequenced material came from PBMCs. The sequence is built from TRBV7-9 and TRBJ1-4; the D gene assignment is ambiguous. The CDR3 has the sequence CASSLGELRGGEKLFF. The bases read TGTGCCAGCAGCTTAGGTGAATTACGGGGAGGGGAAAAACTGTTTTTT.